These 13 T cell receptor beta chains came from one sample sequenced in a study of spatial heterogeneity in lung cancer. TCRdb called the 5' RACE reads again in MiXCR, with one record for every CDR3 protein. The data contain under 40,000 distinct CDR3 sequences, 4.5% to 6% of them seen just once; the ten biggest clones take up roughly 10%. Time point meaning: sample taken at primary tumor resection. Whole RNA came from tumor, nontumor lung or frozen PBMC and was sequenced without being sorted. Sequences were derived from PBMCs, sampled at surgery. The receptors stem from a male donor with early-stage non-small cell lung cancer.

This clonotype was seen at least ten times. The V and J genes are TRBV7-2 and TRBJ1-6; TRBD1 matches 7 bases. This CDR3 contains 14 residues. The germline V gene encodes CDR1 SGHTA and CDR2 FQGNSA. The ends lost 5 bases at V and 11 bases at J; junction bases unmatched: 9. In DNA form, the CDR3 reads TGTGCCAGCAGCGACCGACAGGGCTTGACACCCCTCCACTTT. Translated, it gives CASSDRQGLTPLHF.

V usage is TRBV27 and J usage is TRBJ2-7; possible D gene TRBD2, 5 bases. The V and J ends lost 0 bases and 3 bases respectively, with 15 bases between them. The CDR3 is 16 amino acids. In germline, CDR1 is MNHEY, CDR2 SMNVEV (reference sequence). CDR3 loop: CASSLSDSVGIYEQYF. The CDR3, as DNA: TGTGCCAGCAGTTTATCGGATAGTGTCGGGATCTACGAGCAGTACTTC.

This clonotype has at least ten counts. The chain carries TRBV3-1 and TRBJ2-5; weak D call: TRBD2 (5 bases). V shed 0 bases and J shed 4 bases, with 12 bases lying between them. This CDR3 region has 15 residues. Germline V lookup: CDR1 LGHDT, CDR2 YNNKEL (reference sequence). In DNA, the CDR3 is TGTGCCAGCAGCCAAGATAGAGGGAGAGGAGAGACCCAGTACTTC. It specifies CASSQDRGRGETQYF.

This clonotype occurred many times. This chain uses TRBV11-2 with TRBJ2-3; 10 nucleotides align to TRBD1. J lost 4 bases, V lost 6 bases, and 7 bases had no gene match. The CDR3 runs to 15 residues. CDR1 is SGHAT, CDR2 FQNNGV, per germline. As DNA, the CDR3 is TGTGCCAGCAGGAAGCCGGGACAGGGGCCAGATACGCAGTATTTT. As protein: CASRKPGQGPDTQYF.

This clonotype was picked up many times. CDR3 sequence: CSVEDVGVTQYF. As DNA, the CDR3 is TGCAGCGTTGAAGATGTTGGGGTTACGCAGTATTTT. The rearrangement uses TRBV29-1 and TRBJ2-3; D remains unclear. The V and J ends lost 0 bases and 8 bases respectively, with 9 bases between them. CDR3 length: 12 amino acids. In germline, CDR1 is SQVTM, CDR2 ANQGSEA.

This clonotype was detected ten times or more. V is TRBV20-1 and J is TRBJ1-4; TRBD1 matches at 8 bases. Germline V gene sequence: CDR1 DFQATT, CDR2 SNEGSKA (reference sequence). The CDR3 runs to 14 residues. Trimming at V came to 5 bases and at J to 4 bases, leaving 6 bases not matched to a gene. CDR3 residues: CSASRQGINEKLFF. CDR3 DNA: TGCAGTGCTTCCCGACAGGGGATTAATGAAAAACTGTTTTTT.

This clonotype was detected ten times or more. The chain couples TRBV20-1 to TRBJ1-6; D may be TRBD1 (6 bases). Looked up from germline, CDR1 is DFQATT and CDR2 is SNEGSKA (reference sequence). CDR3 size: 14 residues. V was trimmed by 1 base and J by 10 bases, leaving 14 bases between them. The CDR3 sequence is CSARARGGYSPLHF. The DNA of the CDR3 is TGCAGTGCTAGAGCTAGGGGGGGTTACTCACCCCTCCACTTT.

The sample holds many counts of this clonotype. The chain employs TRBV9 and TRBJ1-6; 7 bases fit TRBD1. CDR3 length equals 15 residues. The germline CDR1 and CDR2 sequences are SGDLS and YYNGEE. V shed 0 bases and J 6 bases; nucleotides not matched to a gene: 3. The CDR3 DNA reads as TGTGCCAGCAGCGTAGAAGACAGGGCTAATTCACCCCTCCACTTT. This gives the protein CASSVEDRANSPLHF.

This clonotype was seen repeatedly, ten times or more. The chain combines TRBV7-2 with TRBJ2-1; D gene ambiguous. Trimming left V 1 base short and J 0 bases short, with 7 bases between. Per germline, CDR1 SGHTA and CDR2 FQGNSA. This CDR3 region has 15 residues. CDR3 protein: CASSLGHSSYNEQFF. The CDR3 nucleotides are TGTGCCAGCAGCTTAGGGCATAGCTCCTACAATGAGCAGTTCTTC.

This clonotype occurred a few times. This CDR3 reads CASSFPTATYEQYF. The CDR3 coding sequence is TGCGCCAGCAGCTTCCCGACTGCGACCTACGAGCAGTACTTC. The chain joins TRBV5-1 to TRBJ2-7; D unresolved. The CDR3 is made up of 14 amino acids. CDR1 is SGHRS and CDR2 is YFSETQ in the germline V gene. The V gene lost 2 bases and the J gene lost 2 bases, with 11 bases spanning the gap.

This clonotype was counted at least ten times. The V gene is TRBV28, the J gene TRBJ2-6, with D unresolved. V dropped 3 bases and J dropped 1 base, with 7 bases sitting between them. The CDR3 runs 15 residues. CDR1 MDHEN and CDR2 SYDVKM come from the germline V gene. The DNA of the CDR3 is TGTGCCAGCAGTTTGGTCAATTCTGGGGCCAACGTCCTGACTTTC. Residues: CASSLVNSGANVLTF.

The sample holds many counts of this clonotype. V is TRBV25-1 and J is TRBJ1-4; tentative D call: TRBD1 (5 bases). The CDR3 loop spans 15 amino acids. CDR1 is MGHDK and CDR2 is SYGVNS in the germline V gene. V was clipped by 2 bases and J by 12 bases, with 19 bases between them. CDR3 sequence (DNA): TGTGCCAGCAGTGAAGGACACGGGCTCAGGACGGAACTGTTTTTT. This sequence encodes CASSEGHGLRTELFF.

This clonotype occurred a few times. This chain joins TRBV10-3 and TRBJ1-5; no clear D gene. Trimming took off 2 bases at V and 0 bases at J, with 17 bases between the two ends. The CDR3 runs to 18 residues. Germline CDR1 is ENHRY and CDR2 is SYGVKD. CDR3 DNA sequence: TGTGCCATCAGTGAGAGCAGTATCAGGTCGGATAGCAATCAGCCCCAGCATTTT. The encoded protein is CAISESSIRSDSNQPQHF.